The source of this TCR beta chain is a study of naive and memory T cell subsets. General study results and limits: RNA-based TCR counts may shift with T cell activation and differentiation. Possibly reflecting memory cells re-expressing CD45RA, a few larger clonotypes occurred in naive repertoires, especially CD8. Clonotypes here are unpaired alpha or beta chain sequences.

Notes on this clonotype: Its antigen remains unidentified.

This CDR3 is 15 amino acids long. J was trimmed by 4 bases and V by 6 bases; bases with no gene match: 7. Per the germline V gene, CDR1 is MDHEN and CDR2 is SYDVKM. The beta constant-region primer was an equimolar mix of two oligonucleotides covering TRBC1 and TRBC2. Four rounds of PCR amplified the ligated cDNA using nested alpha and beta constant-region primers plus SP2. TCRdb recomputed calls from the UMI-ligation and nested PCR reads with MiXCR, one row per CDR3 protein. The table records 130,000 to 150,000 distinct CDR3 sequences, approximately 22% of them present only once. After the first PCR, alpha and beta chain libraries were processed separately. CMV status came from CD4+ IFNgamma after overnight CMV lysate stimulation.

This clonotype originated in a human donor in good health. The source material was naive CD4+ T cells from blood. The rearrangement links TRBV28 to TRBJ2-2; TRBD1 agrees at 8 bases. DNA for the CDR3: TGTGCCAGCAGCCGCTTTCAGGGGGCCACCGGGGAGCTGTTTTTT. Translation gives CASSRFQGATGELFF.